The 25 T cell receptor beta chains below come from one sample, sequenced in a study of T-cell reconstitution after alpha-beta-depleted transplantation in children. Unique molecular identifiers were used in preparing the TCRbeta library. MiXCR was run by TCRdb on the PCR reads, yielding one entry per CDR3 protein. The sample yields 600,000 to 700,000 distinct CDR3 sequences, about an eighth seen once. The sample here was PBMCs, taken before TCRalphabeta/CD19-depleted stem cell transplant. All receptors come from a girl aged 2 to 9 with congenital amegakaryocytic thrombocytopenia, due to receive a stem cell transplant.

There are a few counts of this clonotype. V is TRBV5-6 and J is TRBJ1-2; 10 bases line up with TRBD1. CDR1 SGHDT and CDR2 YYEEEE come from the germline V gene. V dropped 6 bases and J dropped 3; count of bases not matched to a gene: 2. This CDR3 spans 13 amino acids. The CDR3 is CASTDRGDYGYTF. As DNA, the CDR3 is TGTGCCAGCACGGACAGGGGGGACTATGGCTACACCTTC. Filled out from reference TRBV5-6 and TRBJ1-2, the complete variable domain reads DAGVTQSPTHLIKTRGQQVTLRCSPKSGHDTVSWYQQALGQGPQFIFQYYEEEERQRGNFPDRFSGHQFPNYSSELNVNALLLGDSALYLCASTDRGDYGYTFGSGTRLTVV.

This clonotype was observed many times. V gene TRBV12-3 or TRBV12-4 combines with J gene TRBJ2-7; D is possibly TRBD1 (6 bases). This CDR3 has 14 residues. V was clipped by 3 bases and J by 3 bases, with 12 bases between them. The CDR3 region is CASSFGQGFYEQYF. The CDR3 coding sequence is TGTGCCAGCAGTTTTGGCCAGGGGTTCTACGAGCAGTACTTC.

This clonotype came up a few times. The rearrangement uses TRBV20-1 and TRBJ2-1; 7 bases line up with TRBD2. With 5 bases clipped from V and 2 bases from J, the junction kept 6 bases outside the gene matches. The CDR3 is made up of 14 amino acids. Germline V gives CDR1 DFQATT, CDR2 SNEGSKA (reference sequence). The CDR3 DNA reads as TGCAGTGCTCTAGCGGACATACCCTACAATGAGCAGTTCTTC. Translating it yields CSALADIPYNEQFF.

This clonotype was recorded at least ten times. This rearrangement joins TRBV5-1 to TRBJ2-5, with D perhaps TRBD2 (5 bases). V was cut by 2 bases and J by 1 base, with 9 bases left in between. CDR3 length equals 14 residues. Germline-derived CDR1 and CDR2 are SGHRS and YFSETQ. CDR3 sequence reads: CASSFGLAQETQYF. CDR3 coding DNA: TGCGCCAGCAGCTTCGGGCTAGCCCAAGAGACCCAGTACTTC.

In its sample, this clonotype was seen a few times. The rearrangement links TRBV29-1 to TRBJ2-1, with 14 bases fitting TRBD2. The CDR3 has 14 amino acids. Trimming cost V 8 bases and J 7 bases; bases outside gene matches: 7. Germline-derived CDR1 and CDR2 are SQVTM and ANQGSEA. CDR3 region: CSLGTSGSLNEQFF. In DNA form, the CDR3 reads TGCAGCTTAGGGACTAGCGGGAGTCTTAATGAGCAGTTCTTC.

This clonotype was observed at least ten times. The chain has TRBV4-2 and TRBJ2-1; TRBD2 might be the D (5 bases). The CDR3 length is 16 residues. Germline-derived CDR1 and CDR2 are LGHNA and YNFKEQ. Trimming cost V 2 bases and J 3 bases, with 14 bases left between them. This CDR3 reads CASSQSPGNYYNEQFF. For the CDR3, the DNA is TGTGCCAGCAGCCAAAGTCCGGGGAACTACTACAATGAGCAGTTCTTC.

The rearrangement uses TRBV4-1 and TRBJ2-4, with a tentative D call TRBD1 (6 bases). V was pared by 2 bases and J by 7 bases, with 12 bases between. This CDR3 region has 14 residues. Germline CDR1 and CDR2: MGHRA and YSYEKL. The CDR3 loop is CASSQSWTANIQYF. The CDR3 nucleotides are TGCGCCAGCAGCCAATCCTGGACAGCTAACATTCAGTACTTC.

The sample holds many counts of this clonotype. The chain combines TRBV29-1 with TRBJ2-2, with 7 positions matching TRBD2. The ends lost 7 bases at V and 11 bases at J; junction bases unmatched: 16. Germline V CDR1 and CDR2: SQVTM, ANQGSEA. The CDR3 runs 14 residues. The CDR3 spells CSAQSSGSPSELFF. The DNA for the CDR3 is TGCAGCGCTCAGTCTAGCGGTTCGCCGAGTGAGCTGTTTTTT.

This clonotype showed up many times. DNA of the CDR3: TGTGCCAGCAGTTTCGCCAGGGGGTCCCAGCCCCAGCATTTT. It is translated as CASSFARGSQPQHF. The chain joins TRBV27 to TRBJ1-5; 7 bases match TRBD1. The CDR3 is 14 amino acids. The V segment lost 3 bases and the J segment 7 bases; nucleotides outside the gene matches: 6. Germline assignment: CDR1 MNHEY and CDR2 SMNVEV (reference sequence).

The V call is TRBV29-1, the J call TRBJ2-2, with D unclear. The CDR3 length is 14 residues. V was cut by 2 bases and J by 0 bases, with 7 bases left in between. Germline CDR1 reads SQVTM; CDR2 reads ANQGSEA. The CDR3 DNA follows: TGCAGCGTTGAACGGCAGGCGAACACCGGGGAGCTGTTTTTT. Amino acids: CSVERQANTGELFF.

This clonotype was picked up many times. V and J are TRBV20-1 and TRBJ1-2; possibly TRBD1 for D (5 bases). The CDR3 contains 14 residues. Germline V gene lookup returns CDR1 DFQATT and CDR2 SNEGSKA (reference sequence). Trimming removed 6 bases at V and 8 bases at J, with 22 bases between. DNA of the CDR3: TGCAGTGCCCTAACCCGGGGGAGGGTCGAAGGCTACACCTTC. It translates to CSALTRGRVEGYTF.

This clonotype was observed at least ten times. This chain links TRBV29-1 with TRBJ2-1, with 8 bases aligning to TRBD2. The germline V gene has CDR1 SQVTM and CDR2 ANQGSEA. The V gene end was trimmed by 4 bases and the J gene end by 4 bases; junction bases not matched to a gene: 12. This CDR3 comprises 16 residues. In DNA form, the CDR3 reads TGCAGCGTTGTTTCTTCTCGGGAGGGCGGTTACAATGAGCAGTTCTTC. Translated, it gives CSVVSSREGGYNEQFF.

Worth noting for this clonotype: A much bigger clone sits one base away, suggesting this may be a read error. The chain is built from TRBV20-1 and TRBJ1-5; 7 positions agree with TRBD1. CDR3 length equals 13 residues. Germline assignment: CDR1 DFQATT and CDR2 SNEGSKA (reference sequence). The V segment lost 4 bases and the J segment 3 bases; nucleotides outside the gene matches: 3. This CDR3 reads CSATGGLNQPQHF. The CDR3 DNA reads as TGCAGTGCTACAGGGGGGCTCAATCAGCCCCAGCATTTT.

The V call is TRBV12-5, the J call TRBJ2-2; 7 positions agree with TRBD2. V was clipped by 2 bases and J by 2 bases; unmatched bases: 2. Germline V gene sequence: CDR1 LGHNT, CDR2 FRNRAP. This CDR3 region has 15 residues. The DNA of the CDR3 is TGTGCTAGTGGTTTGCCTAGCGGAAACACCGGGGAGCTGTTTTTT. The encoded protein is CASGLPSGNTGELFF. The complete variable domain, with remaining parts taken from reference TRBV12-5 and TRBJ2-2, reads DARVTQTPRHKVTEMGQEVTMRCQPILGHNTVFWYRQTMMQGLELLAYFRNRAPLDDSGMPKDRFSAEMPDATLATLKIQPSEPRDSAVYFCASGLPSGNTGELFFGEGSRLTVL.

This chain joins TRBV4-1 and TRBJ2-7, with 9 bases matching TRBD2. The length of the CDR3 is 16 residues. CDR1 MGHRA and CDR2 YSYEKL come from the germline V gene. The J segment lost 3 bases and the V segment lost 4 bases, leaving 10 bases of the junction unmatched. This CDR3 reads CASSPWGGRVLYEQYF. In nucleotides, the CDR3 is TGCGCCAGCAGCCCGTGGGGCGGGAGGGTTCTCTACGAGCAGTACTTC.

The table lists this clonotype with many counts. This chain joins TRBV12-3 or TRBV12-4 and TRBJ2-1; 10 bases are a match to TRBD1. This CDR3 is 13 amino acids long. Trimming cost V 2 bases and J 13 bases; bases outside gene matches: 5. The CDR3 sequence is CASSLRDRGTQFF. The DNA of the CDR3 is TGTGCCAGCAGTTTAAGGGACAGGGGAACACAGTTCTTC.

This clonotype appeared a few times. The chain links TRBV27 to TRBJ2-7; 9 bases are a match to TRBD1. Germline assignment: CDR1 MNHEY and CDR2 SMNVEV (reference sequence). This CDR3 contains 17 residues. V lost 6 bases to trimming and J lost 4 bases; unmatched junction nucleotides: 16. The CDR3 sequence: CASSVSYTGGKYYEQYF. The CDR3 DNA is TGTGCCAGCAGCGTATCATACACAGGGGGCAAATATTACGAGCAGTACTTC.

This clonotype was counted at least ten times. The chain couples TRBV7-9 to TRBJ1-1, with a tentative D call TRBD1 (6 bases). Trimming cost V 5 bases and J 5 bases, with 18 bases left between them. The CDR3 is 15 residues long. Germline V gives CDR1 SEHNR, CDR2 FQNEAQ (reference sequence). The CDR3 sequence is CASSLNSQGWTEAFF. CDR3 sequence (DNA): TGTGCCAGCAGCCTAAACAGTCAGGGGTGGACTGAAGCTTTCTTT.

This clonotype was observed at least ten times. The chain is built from TRBV5-6 and TRBJ1-4; tentatively, D is TRBD1 (6 bases). V gave up 4 bases and J gave up 6 bases, with 10 bases separating them. This CDR3 contains 13 residues. Germline V gene data show CDR1 as SGHDT and CDR2 as YYEEEE. The CDR3 region is CASSVDSHEKLFF. CDR3 in DNA: TGTGCCAGCAGCGTGGACAGCCATGAAAAACTGTTTTTT.

This clonotype was observed a few times. The rearrangement uses TRBV5-5 and TRBJ2-4; 7 nucleotides align to TRBD2. V lost 0 bases to trimming and J lost 6 bases; unmatched junction nucleotides: 3. CDR1 SGHKS and CDR2 YYEKEE come from the germline V gene (reference sequence). The CDR3 length is 14 residues. The CDR3 DNA follows: TGTGCCAGCAGCTTGGGTCTAGCGGCAAACATTCAGTACTTC. It codes for CASSLGLAANIQYF. Filled out from reference TRBV5-5 and TRBJ2-4, the complete variable domain reads DAGVTQSPTHLIKTRGQQVTLRCSPISGHKSVSWYQQVLGQGPQFIFQYYEKEERGRGNFPDRFSARQFPNYSSELNVNALLLGDSALYLCASSLGLAANIQYFGAGTRLSVL.

Ten or more counts support this clonotype. At one end the junction does not follow the germline gene, possibly because of a read error. CDR3 in amino acids: CSVEDRTEKLFF. The CDR3 bases are TGCAGCGTGGAAGACAGGACTGAAAAACTGTTTTTT. The gene calls are TRBV29-1 and TRBJ1-4, with D perhaps TRBD1 (6 bases). The CDR3 length is 12 residues. Germline V CDR1 and CDR2: SQVTM, ANQGSEA. Looking up the rest from reference TRBV29-1 and TRBJ1-4 gives the full variable domain: SAVISQKPSRDICQRGTSLTIQCQVDSQVTMMFWYRQQPGQSLTLIATANQGSEATYESGFVIDKFPISRPNLTFSTLTVSNMSPEDSSIYLCSVEDRTEKLFFGSGTQLSVL.

This clonotype has ten or more counts. J is TRBJ2-1 and V is TRBV29-1; possibly TRBD2 for D (6 bases). Germline V lookup: CDR1 SQVTM, CDR2 ANQGSEA. The CDR3 is 10 amino acids. V gave up 7 bases and J gave up 14 bases, with 15 bases separating them. The CDR3 DNA is TGCAGCGGGTACGGGAGTTTCGAGTTCTTC. The encoded protein is CSGYGSFEFF.

This clonotype was seen many times. This rearrangement joins TRBV18 to TRBJ2-1; D unclear. This CDR3 comprises 14 residues. Trimming removed 1 base from V and 3 bases from J, with 7 bases in between. Germline values: CDR1 KGHSH, CDR2 LQKENI. This CDR3 reads CASSPLSGYNEQFF. Here the CDR3 DNA reads TGTGCCAGCTCACCACTCTCCGGCTACAATGAGCAGTTCTTC.

This clonotype was recorded many times. The V gene is TRBV28, the J gene TRBJ2-5; D not resolved. The CDR3 sequence is 11 residues long. The germline gives CDR1 MDHEN, CDR2 SYDVKM. V lost 5 bases to trimming and J lost 10 bases, with 11 bases between them. CDR3 sequence reads: CASSKWEDQYF. In DNA form, the CDR3 reads TGTGCCAGCAGTAAGTGGGAAGACCAGTACTTC.

In this sample, this clonotype turned up many times. V gene TRBV10-3 combines with J gene TRBJ1-1, with D perhaps matching TRBD1 (5 bases). The V end was cut by 6 bases, the J end by 4 bases, with 24 bases between. This CDR3 region has 17 residues. Germline CDR1 ENHRY, CDR2 SYGVKD. This CDR3 is CAISATDRHKVGTEAFF. The DNA of the CDR3 is TGTGCCATCAGCGCGACAGATAGGCATAAGGTCGGCACTGAAGCTTTCTTT.